The 25 T cell receptor beta chains below all came from one sample that was sequenced in a study of T cell responses to AZD1222 COVID-19 vaccine. Assay used: immunoSEQ multiplex PCR; TCRdb lists only in-frame clones, some missing. This sample has 90,000 to 95,000 clones, with roughly 90% found just once. Sequences were derived from peripheral blood, sampled 28 days after the second AZD1222 dose. The source is an adult who received the AZD1222 COVID-19 vaccine.

The J gene is TRBJ2-7, the V gene TRBV29-1, with a weak D call TRBD1 (6 bases). Germline V lookup: CDR1 SQVTM, CDR2 ANQGSEA. The V and J ends lost 7 bases and 2 bases respectively, with 15 bases between them. The CDR3 has 13 residues. The CDR3 DNA reads TGCAGCGCACAGGGTAGCACCACCTACGAGCAGTACTTC. Translating it yields CSAQGSTTYEQYF.

The rearrangement joins TRBV7-9 to TRBJ1-1; D is uncertain. V was shortened by 1 base and J by 5 bases, with 11 bases between the two germline ends. Germline V CDR1 and CDR2: SEHNR, FQNEAQ (reference sequence). This CDR3 comprises 14 residues. In DNA form, the CDR3 reads TGTGCCAGCAGCTTAGATAGCTTCGGAACTGAAGCTTTCTTT. It codes for CASSLDSFGTEAFF.

This chain uses TRBV19 with TRBJ2-2, with TRBD2 matching over 9 bases. The V gene end was trimmed by 3 bases and the J gene end by 6 bases; junction bases not matched to a gene: 11. Germline-derived CDR1 and CDR2 are LNHDA and SQIVND (reference sequence). CDR3 length: 17 residues. CDR3 coding DNA: TGTGCCAGTAGTATTTCCAGCGGGAGGCCTGGAGCCGGGGAGCTGTTTTTT. Protein sequence: CASSISSGRPGAGELFF.

The chain joins TRBV28 to TRBJ1-4; D unresolved. CDR3 length: 12 residues. CDR1 and CDR2 from the germline V gene are MDHEN and SYDVKM. Trimming removed 4 bases from V and 8 bases from J, with 8 bases in between. As DNA, the CDR3 is TGTGCCAGCAGTTGGCTTAAGGAAAAACTGTTTTTT. Protein product: CASSWLKEKLFF.

The chain uses TRBV19 and TRBJ2-7; 9 bases fit TRBD2. J gave up 3 bases and V 3 bases, and 3 bases lay outside the gene matches. CDR3 length: 14 residues. Germline CDR1 reads LNHDA; CDR2 reads SQIVND (reference sequence). The CDR3 here is CASSILSGSYEQYF. DNA of the CDR3: TGTGCCAGTAGTATCCTTAGCGGGAGCTACGAGCAGTACTTC.

The V call is TRBV2, the J call TRBJ2-5, with D hard to call. The CDR3 totals 15 residues. V was trimmed by 0 bases and J by 5 bases, leaving 13 bases between them. The V gene's germline CDR1 is SNHLY and CDR2 FYNNEI. This CDR3 is CASSEALLGRETQYF. The CDR3 DNA is TGTGCCAGCAGTGAAGCGCTTTTGGGTCGGGAGACCCAGTACTTC.

V gene TRBV6-5 combines with J gene TRBJ1-5; D is perhaps TRBD1 (6 bases). The CDR3 contains 15 residues. Trimming stripped 2 bases from V and 2 bases from J, with 10 bases between. CDR1 and CDR2 from the germline V gene are MNHEY and SVGAGI. CDR3 amino acids: CASSYGGQGNQPQHF. The CDR3 bases are TGTGCCAGCAGTTACGGGGGCCAGGGCAATCAGCCCCAGCATTTT.

V and J are TRBV7-9 and TRBJ1-1; D call uncertain. V lost 5 bases to trimming and J lost 2 bases, with 9 bases between them. Germline CDR1 and CDR2: SEHNR and FQNEAQ (reference sequence). This CDR3 is 13 amino acids long. This chain's CDR3 is CASSPELNTEAFF. CDR3 coding DNA: TGTGCCAGCAGCCCGGAGCTTAACACTGAAGCTTTCTTT.

This clone occurred once. DNA for the CDR3: TGCGCCAGCAGCCAACTTTCAGGGACAGACTATGGCTACACCTTC. This gives the protein CASSQLSGTDYGYTF. This sequence joins TRBV4-3 and TRBJ1-2; 7 bases agree with TRBD1. V shed 2 bases, J shed 3 bases, and the junction held 6 bases outside the gene matches. The CDR3 is 15 amino acids. CDR1 and CDR2 (germline): LGHNA, YSLEER.

The gene calls are TRBV10-3 and TRBJ1-4; the D gene is possibly TRBD1 (5 bases). The CDR3 covers 13 residues. CDR1 is ENHRY, CDR2 SYGVKD, per germline. Trimming stripped 7 bases from V and 3 bases from J, with 9 bases between. CDR3 bases: TGTGCCATCAACGGGGGATCTAATGAAAAACTGTTTTTT. Protein: CAINGGSNEKLFF.

V gene TRBV6-1 combines with J gene TRBJ1-2; 8 bases align to TRBD1. The germline CDR1 and CDR2 sequences are MNHNS and SASEGT. V was pared by 2 bases and J by 5 bases, with 4 bases of the junction left unmatched. This CDR3 has 14 amino acids. The CDR3 region is CASSETYRGYGYTF. In DNA, the CDR3 is TGTGCCAGCAGTGAAACCTACAGGGGGTATGGCTACACCTTC.

The rearrangement links TRBV3-1 (or the pseudogene TRBV3-2) to TRBJ2-1; 9 positions match TRBD1. CDR1 and CDR2 (germline): LGHDT, YNNKEL (reference sequence). This CDR3 contains 16 residues. Trimming removed 1 base from V and 3 bases from J; junction bases left unmatched: 4. The CDR3 sequence: CASSQGTGGFYNEQFF. The CDR3 DNA is TGTGCCAGCAGCCAAGGCACAGGGGGCTTCTACAATGAGCAGTTCTTC.

As to this clone: The same CDR3 arises from other DNA sequences in this sample as well. Here the CDR3 reads CASSGDRAYEQYF. In DNA, the CDR3 is TGCGCCAGCAGTGGCGACAGGGCCTACGAGCAGTACTTC. The V gene is TRBV10-1, the J gene TRBJ2-7, with TRBD1 matching 7 bases. Germline loops: CDR1 WNHNN, CDR2 SYGVQD (reference sequence). Trimming took 4 bases from V and 2 from J; bases not matched to a gene: 2. The CDR3 extends over 13 amino acids.

The chain employs TRBV4-1 and TRBJ1-5; D ambiguous. The V and J ends lost 2 bases and 2 bases respectively, with 10 bases between them. CDR1 is MGHRA and CDR2 is YSYEKL in the germline V gene. CDR3 length equals 15 residues. CDR3 amino acids: CASSQSWGGNQPQHF. The CDR3, as DNA: TGCGCCAGCAGCCAAAGCTGGGGAGGCAATCAGCCCCAGCATTTT.

The chain carries TRBV5-1 and TRBJ2-5; 11 bases fit TRBD1. Losses at the gene ends were 4 bases for V and 1 base for J; bases not matched to a gene: 3. CDR3 size: 15 residues. Germline V CDR1 and CDR2: SGHRS, YFSETQ. The CDR3 spells CASSRDRGVQETQYF. Written as DNA, the CDR3 is TGCGCCAGCAGCCGGGACAGGGGGGTCCAAGAGACCCAGTACTTC.

The chain carries TRBV4-2 and TRBJ2-5; 11 bases match TRBD2. The germline V gene has CDR1 LGHNA and CDR2 YNFKEQ. The length of the CDR3 is 17 residues. The trim removed 4 bases at V and 0 bases at J, leaving 7 bases unmatched. The CDR3 region has the DNA TGTGCCAGCAGCCCCATAGCACTAGCGGGGGACCAAGAGACCCAGTACTTC. This sequence encodes CASSPIALAGDQETQYF.

The V gene is TRBV27, the J gene TRBJ1-5; D is possibly TRBD1 (5 bases). In germline, CDR1 is MNHEY, CDR2 SMNVEV (reference sequence). There are 15 residues in the CDR3. V lost 6 bases, J lost 4 bases, and 16 bases lay in between. CDR3 DNA sequence: TGTGCCAGCAGCTCACTTCGGGGGGAGAATCAGCCCCAGCATTTT. Translation gives CASSSLRGENQPQHF.

The chain recombines TRBV19 with TRBJ1-5, with D possibly matching TRBD1 (6 bases). The CDR3 has 19 residues. V was clipped by 3 bases and J by 2 bases, with 23 bases between them. CDR1 and CDR2 from the germline V gene are LNHDA and SQIVND (reference sequence). The CDR3 coding sequence is TGTGCCAGTAGTATGGAAGTCGGTTGGGGGCCGTTTGGCAATCAGCCCCAGCATTTT. Its translation: CASSMEVGWGPFGNQPQHF.

Only one count was recorded for this clone. The gene calls are TRBV19 and TRBJ1-2, with D possibly matching TRBD1 (5 bases). The germline V gene has CDR1 LNHDA and CDR2 SQIVND (reference sequence). The CDR3 length is 14 residues. V dropped 10 bases and J dropped 5 bases, with 20 bases sitting between them. Here the CDR3 reads CATTKLGEGYGYTF. CDR3 coding DNA: TGTGCCACCACCAAACTGGGGGAAGGGTATGGCTACACCTTC.

V is TRBV2 and J is TRBJ2-5; no clear D gene. Germline CDR1 and CDR2: SNHLY and FYNNEI. V was pared by 3 bases and J by 5 bases, with 16 bases between. This CDR3 is built from 15 residues. CDR3 sequence (DNA): TGTGCCAGCAGTGATGGGATAAAACTAATGGAGACCCAGTACTTC. This codes for CASSDGIKLMETQYF.

V is TRBV20-1 and J is TRBJ2-3, with D possibly TRBD1 on 5 matching bases. The CDR3 contains 11 residues. V lost 5 bases and J 4 bases, leaving 7 bases between the germline ends. Germline V gene lookup returns CDR1 DFQATT and CDR2 SNEGSKA (reference sequence). DNA of the CDR3: TGCAGTGCTGCAGGGCCAGATACGCAGTATTTT. It yields the protein CSAAGPDTQYF.

V is TRBV6-6 and J is TRBJ1-3; D may be TRBD1 (5 bases). The V end was cut by 5 bases, the J end by 0 bases, with 17 bases between. This CDR3 region has 17 residues. Germline-derived CDR1 and CDR2 are MNHNY and SVGAGI (reference sequence). CDR3: CASSRWERGYSGNTIYF. CDR3 coding DNA: TGTGCCAGCAGTCGCTGGGAACGGGGGTACTCTGGAAACACCATATATTTT.

The chain couples TRBV5-1 to TRBJ1-1; unclear D gene. The germline V gene encodes CDR1 SGHRS and CDR2 YFSETQ. V lost 3 bases, J lost 4 bases, and 13 bases lay in between. The length of the CDR3 is 14 residues. CDR3 residues: CASSYDVTSTEAFF. CDR3 bases: TGCGCCAGCAGCTATGACGTTACCAGCACTGAAGCTTTCTTT.

CDR3 nucleotides: TGCGCCAGCAGTGACGGGAGTGCCGGGACAGATACGCAGTATTTT. This translates into CASSDGSAGTDTQYF. The rearrangement joins TRBV10-1 to TRBJ2-3, with D tentatively TRBD2 (6 bases). Germline V lookup: CDR1 WNHNN, CDR2 SYGVQD (reference sequence). Trimming left V 3 bases short and J 3 bases short, with 13 bases between. The CDR3 extends over 15 amino acids.

CDR3 DNA sequence: TGTGCCAGCAGCTTCTCGGTAGACTCTGGGGCCAACGTCCTGACTTTC. Translating gives CASSFSVDSGANVLTF. This chain links TRBV7-2 with TRBJ2-6; D unresolved. The CDR3 loop spans 16 amino acids. The V and J ends lost 3 bases and 0 bases respectively, with 9 bases between them. Germline assignment: CDR1 SGHTA and CDR2 FQGNSA.